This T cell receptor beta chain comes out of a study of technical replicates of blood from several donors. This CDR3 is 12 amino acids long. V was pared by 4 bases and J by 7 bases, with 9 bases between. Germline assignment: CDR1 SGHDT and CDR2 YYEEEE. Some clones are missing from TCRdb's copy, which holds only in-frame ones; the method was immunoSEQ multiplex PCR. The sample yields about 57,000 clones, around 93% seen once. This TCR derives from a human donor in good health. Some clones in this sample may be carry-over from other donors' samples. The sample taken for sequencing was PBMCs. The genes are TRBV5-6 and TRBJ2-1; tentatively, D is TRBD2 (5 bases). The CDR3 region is CASSRTQNEQFF. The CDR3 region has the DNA TGTGCCAGCAGCCGGACTCAGAATGAGCAGTTCTTC.